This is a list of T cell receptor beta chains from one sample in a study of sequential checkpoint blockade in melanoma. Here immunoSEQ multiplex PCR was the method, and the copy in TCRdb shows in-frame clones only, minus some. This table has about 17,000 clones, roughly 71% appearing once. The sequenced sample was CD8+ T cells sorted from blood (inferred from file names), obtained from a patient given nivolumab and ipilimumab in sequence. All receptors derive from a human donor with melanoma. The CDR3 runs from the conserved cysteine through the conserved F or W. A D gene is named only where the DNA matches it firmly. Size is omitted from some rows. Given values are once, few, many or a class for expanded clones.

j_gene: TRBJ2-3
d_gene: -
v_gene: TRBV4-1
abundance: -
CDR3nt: TGCGCCAGCAGCCAAGATTTTCTGTCAGATACGCAGTATTTT
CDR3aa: CASSQDFLSDTQYF

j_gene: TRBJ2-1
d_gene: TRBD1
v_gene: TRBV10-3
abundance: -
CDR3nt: TGTGCCATCCTCCGGGACAGGGAGGTTAATGAGCAGTTCTTC
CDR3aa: CAILRDREVNEQFF

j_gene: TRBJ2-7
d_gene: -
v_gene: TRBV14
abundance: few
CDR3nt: TGTGCCAGCAGCCCAGGCGGGGAGCAGTACTTC
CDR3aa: CASSPGGEQYF

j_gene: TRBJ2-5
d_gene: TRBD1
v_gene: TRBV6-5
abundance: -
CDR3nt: TGTGCCAGCAGCCTAGGACAGGGCGGACAGACCCAGTACTTC
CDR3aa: CASSLGQGGQTQYF

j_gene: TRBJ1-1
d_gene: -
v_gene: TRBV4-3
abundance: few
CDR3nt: TGCGCCAGCAGCCAAGAAGGTAGCTACACTGAAGCTTTCTTT
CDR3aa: CASSQEGSYTEAFF

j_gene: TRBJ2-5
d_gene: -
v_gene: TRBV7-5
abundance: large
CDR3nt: TGTGCCAGAAGCCGCGGGACCCCGGGAGAGACCCAGTACTTC
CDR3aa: CARSRGTPGETQYF

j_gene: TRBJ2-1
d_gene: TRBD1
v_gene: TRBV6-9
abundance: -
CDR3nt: TGTGCCAGCGGTGGGACAGGGCCTTACAATGAGCAGTTCTTC
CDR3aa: CASGGTGPYNEQFF

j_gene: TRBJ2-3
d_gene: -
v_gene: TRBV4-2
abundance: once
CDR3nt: TGTGCCAGCAGCCTTGACAAAGGGGGAAGCACAGATACGCAGTATTTT
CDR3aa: CASSLDKGGSTDTQYF

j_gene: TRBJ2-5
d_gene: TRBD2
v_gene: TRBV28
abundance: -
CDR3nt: TGTGCCAGCAGCCGAGGACTAGCGGAGACCCAGTACTTC
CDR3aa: CASSRGLAETQYF

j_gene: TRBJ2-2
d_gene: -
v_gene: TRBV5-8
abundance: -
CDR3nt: TGTGCCAGCAGCTTGGAGACAGCGAACACCGGGGAGCTGTTTTTT
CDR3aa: CASSLETANTGELFF

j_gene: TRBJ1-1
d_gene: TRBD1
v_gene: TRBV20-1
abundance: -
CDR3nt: TGCAGTGCCGACAGGGCCTTTGAAGCTTTCTTT
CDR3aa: CSADRAFEAFF

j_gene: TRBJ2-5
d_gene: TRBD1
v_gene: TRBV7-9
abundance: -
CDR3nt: TGTGCCAGCAGCGGTTTGACAGGGGAAGAGACCCAGTACTTC
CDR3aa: CASSGLTGEETQYF

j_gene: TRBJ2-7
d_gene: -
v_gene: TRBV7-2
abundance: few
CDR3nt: TGTGCCAGCAGCTTAGTGGCGGGTTCCTACGAGCAGTACTTC
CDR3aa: CASSLVAGSYEQYF